A selection of T cell receptor beta chains follows, all from one sample in a study of blood T cells in healthy people across ages. Using its own MiXCR run on the 5' RACE reads, TCRdb lists one record per CDR3 protein. This sample carries 780,000 or so distinct CDR3 sequences, approximately 25% of them seen once, and the ten largest clones take 3.7%. The same data also contributed to another study, on T cells of mothers and their children.

Sequenced input: blood. The receptors here all came from a boy aged 10-17 years in good health. Both conserved end residues are part of each CDR3. Each record gives: V gene, CDR3 protein.

v_call: TRBV3-1; cdr3_aa: CASSQVLAGMGNEQFF
v_call: TRBV27; cdr3_aa: CASSQTSASYNEQFF
v_call: TRBV28; cdr3_aa: CASSSDRVPNQPQHF
v_call: TRBV12-3/TRBV12-4; cdr3_aa: CASGKDRMNTEAFF
v_call: TRBV7-2; cdr3_aa: CASSLRRGLRDSPLHF
v_call: TRBV20-1; cdr3_aa: CSARTSGPTDTQYF
v_call: TRBV5-1; cdr3_aa: CASSWGPLHLQRNYGYTF
v_call: TRBV7-3; cdr3_aa: CASNLGGLGETQYF
v_call: TRBV11-1; cdr3_aa: CASTTGQFEETQYF
v_call: TRBV12-3/TRBV12-4; cdr3_aa: CASSLRVLGDTDTQYF
v_call: TRBV29-1; cdr3_aa: CSVEDLSGNQETQYF
v_call: TRBV5-1; cdr3_aa: CASSLESYGGPYEQYF
v_call: TRBV7-9; cdr3_aa: CASSFPTVYQETQYF
v_call: TRBV12-3/TRBV12-4; cdr3_aa: CASSSTDRAQETQYF
v_call: TRBV19; cdr3_aa: CASSKLAYNEQFF
v_call: TRBV2; cdr3_aa: CASRDPTSGGYYEQYF
v_call: TRBV4-3; cdr3_aa: CASSPYAGTGSSYNEQFF
v_call: TRBV18; cdr3_aa: CASSPGYSFDYGYTF
v_call: TRBV15; cdr3_aa: CATSRGPSPDTQYF
v_call: TRBV9; cdr3_aa: CASSGDRDYEQYF
v_call: TRBV7-9; cdr3_aa: CASSLSSGGEQYF
v_call: TRBV12-3/TRBV12-4; cdr3_aa: CASSSKYEPHKTGLTEAFF
v_call: TRBV5-5; cdr3_aa: CASSYEGRTQNIQYF
v_call: TRBV7-9; cdr3_aa: CASWKEETQYF
v_call: TRBV7-9; cdr3_aa: CASSFQGPNYGYTF
v_call: TRBV7-2; cdr3_aa: CASSESGQRTDTQYF
v_call: TRBV21-1; cdr3_aa: CASSKVVAGSFSYNEQFF
v_call: TRBV12-3/TRBV12-4; cdr3_aa: CASSFLGGFYGYTF
v_call: TRBV18; cdr3_aa: CASSTEGGRWDEQFF
v_call: TRBV7-2; cdr3_aa: CASSLGLSTGTQYF
v_call: TRBV28; cdr3_aa: CASDRSGTAQETQYF
v_call: TRBV5-1; cdr3_aa: CASSMGLNEKLFF
v_call: TRBV30; cdr3_aa: CASSRTGNIDEQFF
v_call: TRBV12-3/TRBV12-4; cdr3_aa: CASHMTSPGANVLTF
v_call: TRBV9; cdr3_aa: CASSVDGQATYEQYF
v_call: TRBV29-1; cdr3_aa: CSDLAYGYTF
v_call: TRBV6-6; cdr3_aa: CASSYFVRGGRKDTQYF
v_call: TRBV25-1; cdr3_aa: CASHRRAHEKLFF
v_call: TRBV6-9; cdr3_aa: CANGLAEPDTQYF
v_call: TRBV2; cdr3_aa: CASSDIVQIEAFF
v_call: TRBV7-2; cdr3_aa: CASSLAGQTQYF
v_call: TRBV12-3/TRBV12-4; cdr3_aa: CASSRDSTRGTNEQFF
v_call: TRBV7-9; cdr3_aa: CASSFGGWTDTQYF
v_call: TRBV5-5; cdr3_aa: CASTQQGRDNYGYTF